This T cell receptor beta chain was sequenced for a study of OX40 agonist ivuxolimab in advanced cancers. Concerning the study at large: Ivuxolimab was a fully human IgG2 agonistic monoclonal antibody targeting the costimulatory receptor OX40 (CD134). Intravenous ivuxolimab was administered to patients every 2 weeks at six dose levels: 0.01, 0.1, 0.3, 1.5, 3 and 10 mg/kg. Of the roughly 51 patients in dose escalation, some 19 had hepatocellular carcinoma, roughly 15 had melanoma, 9 had renal cell carcinoma and 9 had head and neck cancer. In the dose-escalation cohort, 75% to 85% of patients were male, and the mean age was around 65 years with a range of 23 to 79. Prior anti-PD-1, anti-PD-L1 or anti-CTLA-4 therapy was permitted, and approximately 41% of dose-escalation patients had received checkpoint inhibitors. Three dose-escalation patients achieved partial responses, one with hepatocellular carcinoma and two with cutaneous melanoma. Peripheral TCRbeta sequencing was intended to test whether TCR sequence diversity was altered and clonal T-cell expansion was caused by ivuxolimab. The paper reports the monotherapy dose-escalation portion (N = 52 patients) of the phase I ivuxolimab trial.

To note about this clone: What antigen it recognizes has not been identified. No base qualities exist here, and no much larger clone lies one base off it.

The trial excluded patients who had a history of autoimmune disease or who were on systemic immunosuppression. In every dose cohort, peripheral blood was drawn for TCR sequencing at baseline, cycle 4 day 1, and cycle 7 day 1. The samples were taken from a phase I, first-in-human, multicenter, open-label dose-escalation trial of ivuxolimab. Adults with locally advanced or metastatic melanoma, renal cell, hepatocellular, or head and neck squamous cell carcinoma were enrolled in the trial. Before TCR sequencing, CD4+ and CD8+ T cells were separately sorted from peripheral blood. Genomic DNA was extracted from sorted cells for sequencing of the TCRbeta CDR3 region. The immunoSEQ Assay was used for sequencing of TCRbeta CDR3 regions. What TCRdb holds here is the immuneACCESS table cut down to in-frame rearrangements. Part of the clones is not present; checked against another copy, under half of the missing clones reflect an unresolved V gene, and the others are unexplained. This sample has 95,000 to 100,000 clones in its table, and around 91% of those were observed once. Together, the top ten hold around 1.5% of the sample.

V gives up 5 bases and J gives up 7 bases, and the segment between their germline ends measures 12 bases. From cysteine to phenylalanine, the CDR3 is 13 amino acids long. The only DNA kept is the CDR3, 39 bases in frame from the first base. CDR1 is given as SGHTA and CDR2 as FQGTGA, both from the germline V gene. The paper as a whole reports these results and caveats: At doses from 0.1 to 3.0 mg/kg, clonal expansion was seen in both CD4+ and CD8+ blood T cells between baseline and week 6. The antigen specificity of the clonally expanded peripheral T cells was not determined. Partial responders in the 0.1-3.0 mg/kg groups had among the lowest normalized peripheral clonal expansion, especially among CD8+ T cells. Low levels of normalized T-cell clonal expansion were also seen in some patients who did not respond. On average, CD8+ T cells showed more expanded clones than CD4+ T cells after ivuxolimab.

The origin of this receptor is an adult with an advanced solid tumor such as melanoma, head and neck, liver or kidney cancer. The rearrangement combines TRBV7-3 with TRBJ2-4; the D gene is perhaps TRBD1 or TRBD2, each of them matching over 6 bases. The sequencing used CD4+ or CD8+ T cells sorted from blood, collected in a trial of the OX40 agonist ivuxolimab. The nucleotide sequence reads TGTGCCAGCAGCACGGACAGCGGGAACATTCAGTACTTC. Translated, this gives CASSTDSGNIQYF.